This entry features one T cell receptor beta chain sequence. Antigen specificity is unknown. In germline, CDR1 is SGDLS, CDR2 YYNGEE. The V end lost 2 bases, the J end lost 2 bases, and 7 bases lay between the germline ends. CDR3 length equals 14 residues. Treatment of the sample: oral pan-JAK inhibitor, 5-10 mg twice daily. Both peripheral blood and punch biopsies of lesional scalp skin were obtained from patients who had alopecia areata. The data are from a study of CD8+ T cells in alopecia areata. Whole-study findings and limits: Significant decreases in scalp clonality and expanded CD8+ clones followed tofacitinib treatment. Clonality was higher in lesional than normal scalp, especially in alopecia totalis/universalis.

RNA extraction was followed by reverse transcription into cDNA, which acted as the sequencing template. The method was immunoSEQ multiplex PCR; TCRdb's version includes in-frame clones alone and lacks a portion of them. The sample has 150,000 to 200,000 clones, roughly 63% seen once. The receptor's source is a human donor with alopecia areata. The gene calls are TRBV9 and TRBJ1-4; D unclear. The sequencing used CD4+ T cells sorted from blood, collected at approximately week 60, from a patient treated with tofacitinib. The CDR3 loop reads CASSVAATNEKLFF. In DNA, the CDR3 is TGTGCCAGCAGCGTGGCCGCGACTAATGAAAAACTGTTTTTT.